The T cell receptor beta chain described here comes from a study of blood T cell repertoires in COVID-19. Study at large: The samples span acute and convalescent COVID-19 from the United States, Italy and Spain. Sample material is recorded as cDNA or gDNA derived from T cells, B-cell-depleted T cells, or PBMCs.

CDR3 size: 17 residues. Germline V lookup: CDR1 SGHTA, CDR2 FQGNSA. Trimming removed 0 bases from V and 2 bases from J; junction bases left unmatched: 5. Authors' data handling: Using reference gene primer amplification, nucleated cell counts were estimated. Profiled with immunoSEQ multiplex PCR; TCRdb holds only in-frame clones, not every one. V, J and clone size reflect that table, while D and trimming were determined from the DNA. This sample has approximately 100,000 clones, with around 84% found just once. The J gene is TRBJ2-1, the V gene TRBV7-2; 9 nucleotides match TRBD2. The receptor was isolated from a man between 60 and 75 years old with acute or convalescent COVID-19. The sample was peripheral blood. For the CDR3, the DNA is TGTGCCAGCAGCTTAGCCTTAGCGGGAGCGGCCTACAATGAGCAGTTCTTC. Translation gives CASSLALAGAAYNEQFF. Full variable domain (remainder filled in from reference TRBV7-2 and TRBJ2-1): GAGVSQSPSNKVTEKGKDVELRCDPISGHTALYWYRQSLGQGLEFLIYFQGNSAPDKSGLPSDRFSAERTGGSVSTLTIQRTQQEDSAVYLCASSLALAGAAYNEQFFGPGTRLTVL.